This T cell receptor (beta chain) was recovered during a study of blood T cell repertoires in COVID-19. Assay used: immunoSEQ multiplex PCR; TCRdb lists only in-frame clones, some missing. The table has approximately 300,000 clones, about 85% seen once; the top ten hold approximately 5%. The sequencing sample was made of PBMCs or T cells enriched from blood (not recorded which). This clonotype was obtained from a woman aged 25 to 39 who had recovered from COVID-19.

The CDR3 loop is CASSQGRLGGSYNSPLHF. In DNA form, the CDR3 reads TGTGCCAGCAGCCAAGGCCGGTTGGGAGGCTCCTATAATTCACCCCTCCACTTT. The V call is TRBV3-1 (or the pseudogene TRBV3-2), the J call TRBJ1-6; D gene unclear. Germline V gene sequence: CDR1 LGHDT, CDR2 YNNKEL (reference sequence). The CDR3 length is 18 residues. V gave up 1 base and J gave up 0 bases, with 13 bases separating them.